One and the same sample provided the 23 T cell receptor beta chains below, sequenced in a study of a mutant IDH1 vaccine in newly diagnosed glioma. This sample's time point: week 47, end of study. A 20-mer mutant IDH1 peptide at 300 ug was injected subcutaneously with topical imiquimod. These receptors' antigens are unknown. Sequenced by immunoSEQ multiplex PCR; TCRdb stores in-frame clones only, minus some. The sample consists of over 45,000 clones, approximately 71% of them appearing once. The sequences come from PBMCs, collected from a glioma patient whose treatment included an IDH1 peptide vaccine. The receptors here all came from a man aged 45-65 years with glioma.

V and J are TRBV11-1 and TRBJ1-2, with 7 positions matching TRBD1. Germline V gene lookup returns CDR1 SGHAT and CDR2 FQDESV (reference sequence). The CDR3 is made up of 13 amino acids. V gave up 5 bases and J gave up 7 bases; unmatched junction bases: 7. Here the CDR3 DNA reads TGTGCCAGCAGCCGTGACAGGGATTTTGGCTACACCTTC. Its translation: CASSRDRDFGYTF.

The rearrangement uses TRBV27 and TRBJ1-5, with TRBD1 identical over 8 bases. V lost 5 bases to trimming and J lost 7 bases; unmatched junction nucleotides: 7. The CDR3 extends over 14 amino acids. Germline V lookup: CDR1 MNHEY, CDR2 SMNVEV (reference sequence). CDR3 in DNA: TGTGCCAGCAGTGGACAGGGAGGGACACAGCCCCAGCATTTT. Residues: CASSGQGGTQPQHF.

The chain couples TRBV6-1 to TRBJ1-5; weak D call: TRBD1 (5 bases). Germline loops: CDR1 MNHNS, CDR2 SASEGT. The CDR3 has 12 residues. Trimming removed 11 bases from V and 7 bases from J, with 15 bases in between. CDR3 bases: TGTGCCGTCGTCCAGGGAGGCCAGCCCCAGCATTTT. It yields the protein CAVVQGGQPQHF.

In its sample, this clone was seen once. The genes are TRBV18 and TRBJ1-1, with TRBD1 identical over 7 bases. J was trimmed by 1 base and V by 6 bases; bases with no gene match: 8. The CDR3 has 15 residues. The germline V gene encodes CDR1 KGHSH and CDR2 LQKENI. The CDR3 DNA reads as TGTGCCAGCTCTCGAGAAGCAGGGGGGAACACTGAAGCTTTCTTT. Amino acids: CASSREAGGNTEAFF.

The chain joins TRBV15 to TRBJ1-4; D call uncertain. V dropped 0 bases and J dropped 8 bases, with 7 bases sitting between them. Germline V gene lookup returns CDR1 LNHNV and CDR2 YYDKDF (reference sequence). CDR3 length: 13 residues. The CDR3 spells CATSREVGEKLFF. The CDR3 region has the DNA TGTGCCACCAGCAGAGAGGTCGGGGAAAAACTGTTTTTT.

The genes are TRBV7-9 and TRBJ2-6; D is possibly TRBD1 (7 bases). The CDR3 totals 18 residues. CDR1 and CDR2 from the germline V gene are SEHNR and FQNEAQ (reference sequence). V was clipped by 2 bases and J by 1 base, with 15 bases between them. The CDR3 DNA reads as TGTGCCAGCAGCTTAATACGGAGGGGGCAATCTGGGGCCAACGTCCTGACTTTC. Amino acids: CASSLIRRGQSGANVLTF.

The chain has TRBV18 and TRBJ2-7, with no clear D. CDR3 size: 12 residues. Germline lookup yields CDR1 KGHSH and CDR2 LQKENI. Trimming shortened V by 6 bases and J by 10 bases, and 16 bases separated the two germline ends. The CDR3 here is CASSPPGRPQYF. CDR3 coding DNA: TGTGCCAGCTCCCCCCCTGGGCGACCTCAGTACTTC.

The chain employs TRBV11-2 and TRBJ2-3; D perhaps matches TRBD1 (5 bases). This CDR3 region has 15 residues. CDR1 is SGHAT and CDR2 is FQNNGV in the germline V gene. Trimming left V 5 bases short and J 2 bases short, with 14 bases between. CDR3 in amino acids: CASSPSEGVTDTQYF. In DNA, the CDR3 is TGTGCCAGCAGCCCGAGCGAAGGGGTCACAGATACGCAGTATTTT. The whole variable domain, remainder taken from reference TRBV11-2 and TRBJ2-3, is EAGVAQSPRYKIIEKRQSVAFWCNPISGHATLYWYQQILGQGPKLLIQFQNNGVVDDSQLPKDRFSAERLKGVDSTLKIQPAKLEDSAVYLCASSPSEGVTDTQYFGPGTRLTVL.

V gene TRBV10-3 combines with J gene TRBJ2-2; maybe TRBD1 (5 bases). The V gene's germline CDR1 is ENHRY and CDR2 SYGVKD. The CDR3 runs to 13 residues. The V gene lost 10 bases and the J gene lost 2 bases, with 11 bases spanning the gap. CDR3 sequence (DNA): TGTGCCACCGCTGACAGAAACACCGGGGAGCTGTTTTTT. Translated: CATADRNTGELFF.

In its sample, this clone was seen once. The J gene is TRBJ2-7, the V gene TRBV27, with 8 bases fitting TRBD2. The germline V gene has CDR1 MNHEY and CDR2 SMNVEV (reference sequence). The CDR3 has 17 amino acids. The J segment lost 6 bases and the V segment lost 1 base, leaving 14 bases of the junction unmatched. This chain's CDR3 is CASSLYPPAGAAGEQYF. DNA of the CDR3: TGTGCCAGCAGTTTATATCCCCCAGCGGGGGCAGCGGGCGAGCAGTACTTC.

This chain joins TRBV7-8 and TRBJ2-1; no definite D call. The CDR3 is 13 residues long. The germline V gene has CDR1 SGHVS and CDR2 FQNEAQ. The V end lost 5 bases, the J end lost 6 bases, and 11 bases lay between the germline ends. In DNA, the CDR3 is TGTGCCAGCAGCCTCGGCGTGATCAATGAGCAGTTCTTC. Its protein is CASSLGVINEQFF.

This chain uses TRBV18 with TRBJ1-5; 7 bases fit TRBD1. Per germline, CDR1 KGHSH and CDR2 LQKENI. With V trimmed by 6 bases and J by 2 bases, 10 bases remained unmatched. CDR3 length: 16 amino acids. This CDR3 reads CASSSSTGAGNQPQHF. CDR3 nucleotides: TGTGCCAGCTCCAGCAGTACAGGGGCCGGCAATCAGCCCCAGCATTTT.

The V call is TRBV9, the J call TRBJ2-3, with D perhaps matching TRBD1 or TRBD2 (6 bases each). V lost 3 bases to trimming and J lost 2 bases, with 7 bases between them. The CDR3 sequence is 13 residues long. CDR1 and CDR2 from the germline V gene are SGDLS and YYNGEE. The CDR3 sequence: CASSGGATDTQYF. CDR3 DNA sequence: TGTGCCAGCAGCGGGGGGGCCACAGATACGCAGTATTTT. The full variable domain, completed using reference TRBV9 and TRBJ2-3, is DSGVTQTPKHLITATGQRVTLRCSPRSGDLSVYWYQQSLDQGLQFLIQYYNGEERAKGNILERFSAQQFPDLHSELNLSSLELGDSALYFCASSGGATDTQYFGPGTRLTVL.

V gene TRBV9 combines with J gene TRBJ2-3; D not certain. The CDR3 runs to 14 residues. The V gene's germline CDR1 is SGDLS and CDR2 YYNGEE. The V gene lost 4 bases and the J gene lost 3 bases, with 12 bases spanning the gap. The CDR3, as DNA: TGTGCCAGCAGCTCAGAAGATGCAACAGATACGCAGTATTTT. Protein product: CASSSEDATDTQYF.

The J gene is TRBJ2-3, the V gene TRBV5-1; D is perhaps TRBD2 (7 bases). With 0 bases removed from V and 4 bases from J, the gap between germline ends came to 12 bases. This CDR3 contains 15 residues. Germline-derived CDR1 and CDR2 are SGHRS and YFSETQ. CDR3 sequence (DNA): TGCGCCAGCAGCTTGGAGGGGGGGCCGCCAGATACGCAGTATTTT. It specifies CASSLEGGPPDTQYF.

V gene TRBV28 combines with J gene TRBJ1-5; no clear D. V gave up 2 bases and J gave up 5 bases, with 7 bases separating them. The germline V gene has CDR1 MDHEN and CDR2 SYDVKM. The CDR3 runs 13 residues. The CDR3 DNA sequence: TGTGCCAGCAGTTTACGGGCGGATCAGCCCCAGCATTTT. The encoded protein is CASSLRADQPQHF.

The genes are TRBV28 and TRBJ2-7, with TRBD2 identical over 9 bases. This CDR3 is built from 16 residues. V was pared by 3 bases and J by 2 bases, with 8 bases of the junction left unmatched. Germline assignment: CDR1 MDHEN and CDR2 SYDVKM. The CDR3 region has the DNA TGTGCCAGCAGTTTGATAGCGGGGGCCGGAACCTACGAGCAGTACTTC. The encoded protein is CASSLIAGAGTYEQYF.

The chain recombines TRBV19 with TRBJ1-4, with 9 bases matching TRBD1. V lost 5 bases and J lost 5; bases outside the gene matches: 3. Germline V gene data show CDR1 as LNHDA and CDR2 as SQIVND (reference sequence). CDR3 length: 14 amino acids. The CDR3, as DNA: TGTGCCAGTAGTGACAGGGGGAGAAATGAAAAACTGTTTTTT. Its translation: CASSDRGRNEKLFF.

The chain employs TRBV6-5 and TRBJ2-7; the match to TRBD1 covers 8 bases. Germline V gene lookup returns CDR1 MNHEY and CDR2 SVGAGI. This CDR3 contains 13 residues. Trimming cost V 9 bases and J 3 bases; bases outside gene matches: 7. The DNA for the CDR3 is TGTGCCAGTCGTAGACAGGGGAGCTACGAGCAGTACTTC. This encodes CASRRQGSYEQYF.

V and J are TRBV30 and TRBJ1-3; no clear D. The CDR3 is 13 amino acids. Germline V gene sequence: CDR1 GTSNPN, CDR2 SVGIG (reference sequence). The V end lost 0 bases, the J end lost 6 bases, and 9 bases lay between the germline ends. As DNA, the CDR3 is TGTGCCTGGAGTGTAATAGGGCCAAACACCATATATTTT. Translating it yields CAWSVIGPNTIYF.

This rearrangement joins TRBV5-6 to TRBJ1-4; 7 bases match TRBD1. The CDR3 runs to 15 residues. Germline V gives CDR1 SGHDT, CDR2 YYEEEE. The V gene end was trimmed by 4 bases and the J gene end by 7 bases; junction bases not matched to a gene: 10. The CDR3 DNA is TGTGCCAGCAGCGTTTGGGACAGACGAACTGAAAAACTGTTTTTT. Amino acids: CASSVWDRRTEKLFF.

The chain uses TRBV6-5 and TRBJ2-7; 8 nucleotides agree with TRBD1. The trim removed 0 bases at V and 0 bases at J, leaving 1 base unmatched. The CDR3 runs to 15 residues. Germline CDR1 and CDR2: MNHEY and SVGAGI. CDR3 amino acids: CASSYSRGPSYEQYF. The CDR3 region has the DNA TGTGCCAGCAGTTACTCCAGGGGGCCCTCCTACGAGCAGTACTTC.

The rearrangement uses TRBV7-2 and TRBJ2-5; either TRBD1 or TRBD2 may fit D (5 bases each). Germline V lookup: CDR1 SGHTA, CDR2 FQGNSA. Trimming stripped 2 bases from V and 4 bases from J, with 11 bases between. The CDR3 extends over 14 amino acids. The CDR3, as DNA: TGTGCCAGCAGCTTAATCAGGGCGGGAGAGACCCAGTACTTC. This sequence encodes CASSLIRAGETQYF.